This T cell receptor beta chain was captured by sequencing in a study of T cells expressing NK-cell markers. Across the study: The eight sequenced donors comprised seven who were HCMV-seropositive and one who was seronegative.

There are 13 residues in the CDR3. Germline V gives CDR1 SGHNT, CDR2 YYREEE (reference sequence). For each CDR3 protein, TCRdb gives one entry from its re-call of the 5' RACE reads, without DNA. The sample table sets out about 260,000 distinct CDR3 sequences. This receptor was obtained from a man aged 18 to 35 in good health. V and J are TRBV5-4 and TRBJ2-7. Sequencing was done on a sample of blood T cells: a sorted CD56 or NKG2C T cell subset, CD4+ or CD8+ T cells, or bulk PBMC T cells (not recorded which). CDR3 residues: CASSFPSSYEQYF. The full variable domain, its missing parts supplied by reference TRBV5-4 and TRBJ2-7, is ETGVTQSPTHLIKTRGQQVTLRCSSQSGHNTVSWYQQALGQGPQFIFQYYREEENGRGNFPPRFSGLQFPNYSSELNVNALELDDSALYLCASSFPSSYEQYFGPGTRLTVT.